This TCR beta chain appears in the sequencing data of a study of blood T cells in healthy people across ages. Per sample, at least 5 micrograms of total RNA were extracted. Then a second PCR, running about 7 to 11 cycles, was carried out with a sample-barcoded 5' primer and a J-beta primer mix. TCRdb fed the 5' RACE reads into MiXCR, producing one record per CDR3 protein. The data show 1.2 million to 1.5 million distinct CDR3 sequences, approximately 42% seen once. There are a few counts of this clonotype. V was pared by 2 bases and J by 3 bases, with 11 bases between. Germline V CDR1 and CDR2: SGHRS, YFSETQ. CDR3 length equals 14 residues.

The source of this sequence is a woman aged 18-30 years in good health. This chain connects TRBV5-1 to TRBJ1-2; D not resolved. Sample: blood. DNA of the CDR3: TGCGCCAGCAGCTTTGGCACGACTGACTATGGCTACACCTTC. As protein: CASSFGTTDYGYTF.